A selection of T cell receptor beta chains follows, all from one sample in a study of chemoradiotherapy in HPV16-positive cancers. This table comes from immunoSEQ multiplex PCR, and its TCRdb copy is limited to in-frame clones, with some not included. Of 20,000 to 30,000 clones in the sample, more than 75% were seen once. Source: blood, taken from a patient who underwent chemoradiotherapy. The receptors here all came from a human donor with HPV-associated anogenital cancer. Each CDR3 is given with its conserved first and last residue. A D gene is named only where the DNA matches it firmly. Expanded clones get a size class; other rows say once, few or many, or leave the size out.

clone size	D gene	V gene	J gene	CDR3 protein	CDR3 DNA
.	.	TRBV25-1	TRBJ1-5	CASSDDRGNQPQHF	TGTGCCAGCAGTGATGACCGGGGTAATCAGCCCCAGCATTTT
.	.	TRBV6-4	TRBJ2-1	CASSPTGNYNEQFF	TGTGCCAGCAGCCCGACAGGAAACTACAATGAGCAGTTCTTC
.	.	TRBV4-2	TRBJ2-3	CASSLSPSSTDTQYF	TGTGCCAGCAGCCTTAGCCCGTCTAGCACAGATACGCAGTATTTT
.	.	TRBV19	TRBJ1-5	CASSPRRIRALQPQHF	TGTGCCAGTAGTCCTCGGCGGATCAGGGCTTTGCAGCCCCAGCATTTT
.	.	TRBV14	TRBJ1-2	CASSQERGPYGYTF	TGTGCCAGCAGCCAGGAGCGGGGCCCCTATGGCTACACCTTC
medium-sized	.	TRBV18	TRBJ1-1	CASSPMNTEAFF	TGTGCCAGCTCACCGATGAACACTGAAGCTTTCTTT
.	.	TRBV6-4	TRBJ2-1	CASSDLKDGSYNEQFF	TGTGCCAGCAGTGACTTAAAGGACGGCTCCTACAATGAGCAGTTCTTC
.	.	TRBV18	TRBJ1-1	CASSQGGAEAFF	TGTGCCAGCTCACAGGGGGGTGCTGAAGCTTTCTTT
.	TRBD2	TRBV11-1	TRBJ2-5	CASSLLSGTTRETQYF	TGTGCCAGCAGCCTCCTTTCCGGGACTACCAGAGAGACCCAGTACTTC
.	.	TRBV5-4	TRBJ1-6	CASSSYRDSDSPLHF	TGTGCCAGCAGCTCCTACAGGGATTCCGATTCACCCCTCCACTTT
.	.	TRBV6-1	TRBJ2-7	CASSRDPAYEQYF	TGTGCCAGCAGTCGGGACCCAGCCTACGAGCAGTACTTC
.	.	TRBV5-1	TRBJ2-6	CASSLDTGPSGANVLTF	TGCGCCAGCAGCTTGGACACAGGGCCCTCTGGGGCCAACGTCCTGACTTTC
.	TRBD2	TRBV5-4	TRBJ2-3	CASSSSGTSTDTQYF	TGTGCCAGCAGCTCTAGCGGGACAAGCACAGATACGCAGTATTTT
.	TRBD2	TRBV5-4	TRBJ2-1	CASSAGGLQQYNEQFF	TGTGCCAGCTCTGCGGGAGGTCTACAGCAGTACAATGAGCAGTTCTTC
.	.	TRBV25-1	TRBJ2-3	CASTRTSDTQYF	TGTGCCAGCACGAGGACCTCTGATACGCAGTATTTT